This T cell receptor beta chain was observed in a study of T cell repertoires in cytomegalovirus infection. General study points: HLA-C-restricted CMV-specific TCR beta clonotypes prevailed in the ex vivo response.

As concerns this clonotype: Its antigen is as yet unknown.

CDR3 size: 17 residues. Trimming at V came to 6 bases and at J to 2 bases, leaving 15 bases not matched to a gene. Per germline, CDR1 MNHNS and CDR2 SASEGT. Via MiXCR, TCRdb re-called the reads, giving one row per CDR3 protein. The sample consists of about 740,000 distinct CDR3 sequences, 35% to 40% of them appearing once. The V call is TRBV6-1, the J call TRBJ2-5, with 7 nucleotides matching TRBD1. The TCR comes from a human donor in good health (CMV status not recorded). Some clones in this sample may be carry-over from other donors' samples. Sequencing was done on a sample of PBMCs. The CDR3 spells CASSPGRMTGRQETQYF. The CDR3 DNA follows: TGTGCCAGCAGCCCCGGTCGGATGACAGGGAGACAAGAGACCCAGTACTTC.